Following are 28 T cell receptor beta chains from one sample sequenced in a study of blood T cell repertoires in COVID-19. Method: immunoSEQ multiplex PCR; TCRdb's copy keeps in-frame clones and lacks some. The table has around 81,000 clones, approximately 80% seen once. Input material: peripheral blood. Every receptor here comes from a man at least 80 years old with acute or convalescent COVID-19.

There are a few counts of this clone. V and J are TRBV18 and TRBJ2-3; 9 bases line up with TRBD2. V dropped 5 bases and J dropped 3; count of bases not matched to a gene: 6. Germline CDR1 reads KGHSH; CDR2 reads LQKENI. The CDR3 covers 15 residues. The CDR3: CASSVGSGRTDTQYF. Written as DNA, the CDR3 is TGTGCCAGCTCAGTGGGGAGCGGGAGGACAGATACGCAGTATTTT.

The chain joins TRBV19 to TRBJ2-5; tentative D call: TRBD1 (6 bases). This CDR3 is built from 13 residues. Trimming removed 5 bases from V and 5 bases from J, with 12 bases in between. Per germline, CDR1 LNHDA and CDR2 SQIVND (reference sequence). The CDR3 DNA follows: TGTGCCAGTAGTCCATCAGGGGTGGAGACCCAGTACTTC. Its translation: CASSPSGVETQYF.

This clone has only a few counts. This rearrangement joins TRBV2 to TRBJ1-5; 10 bases are shared with TRBD1. Germline CDR1 and CDR2: SNHLY and FYNNEI. The CDR3 has 14 amino acids. Trimming removed 7 bases from V and 3 bases from J; junction bases left unmatched: 3. The DNA of the CDR3 is TGTGCCAGCAACAGACAGGGGGCCAATCAGCCCCAGCATTTT. This codes for CASNRQGANQPQHF.

CDR3 sequence: CASSYSGTGSREQYF. The CDR3 nucleotides are TGTGCCAGCAGTTACTCGGGGACAGGGTCACGCGAGCAGTACTTC. The chain links TRBV6-5 to TRBJ2-7; 9 bases line up with TRBD1. The CDR3 is made up of 15 amino acids. The ends lost 0 bases at V and 6 bases at J; junction bases unmatched: 6. Germline assignment: CDR1 MNHEY and CDR2 SVGAGI.

This clone has a handful of counts. The chain carries TRBV9 and TRBJ2-2, with D possibly being TRBD2 (5 bases). The CDR3 totals 16 residues. In germline, CDR1 is SGDLS, CDR2 YYNGEE. Trimming removed 2 bases at V and 1 base at J, with 12 bases between. CDR3 in amino acids: CASSVHGIGNTGELFF. In DNA form, the CDR3 reads TGTGCCAGCAGCGTGCACGGGATAGGGAACACCGGGGAGCTGTTTTTT.

The chain is built from TRBV6-4 and TRBJ2-5, with 7 bases lining up with TRBD2. The germline V gene encodes CDR1 MRHNA and CDR2 SNTAGT. The ends lost 2 bases at V and 2 bases at J; junction bases unmatched: 11. The length of the CDR3 is 17 residues. The CDR3 spells CASSDVYRGEEQETQYF. As DNA, the CDR3 is TGTGCCAGCAGTGACGTATATCGGGGGGAGGAGCAAGAGACCCAGTACTTC.

The rearrangement links TRBV28 to TRBJ1-1; 12 positions agree with TRBD1. With 6 bases clipped from V and 3 bases from J, the junction kept 11 bases outside the gene matches. The CDR3 runs to 17 residues. The germline CDR1 and CDR2 sequences are MDHEN and SYDVKM. CDR3 DNA sequence: TGTGCCAGCAGGATAGGGACAGGGGGCGGTAGTTACACTGAAGCTTTCTTT. Translated: CASRIGTGGGSYTEAFF.

This chain links TRBV15 with TRBJ1-4, with D hard to call. V was pared by 1 base and J by 13 bases, with 7 bases between. This CDR3 is 11 amino acids long. Germline loops: CDR1 LNHNV, CDR2 YYDKDF (reference sequence). CDR3 nucleotides: TGTGCCACCAGCAGAGGACAAGCACTGTTTTTT. Amino acids: CATSRGQALFF. Together with reference TRBV15 and TRBJ1-4, the CDR3 gives the full variable domain: DAMVIQNPRYQVTQFGKPVTLSCSQTLNHNVMYWYQQKSSQAPKLLFHYYDKDFNNEADTPDNFQSRRPNTSFCFLDIRSPGLGDTAMYLCATSRGQALFFGSGTQLSVL.

This clone was counted a single time. V gene TRBV28 combines with J gene TRBJ1-3, with 11 bases that match TRBD1. CDR3 size: 16 residues. Germline assignment: CDR1 MDHEN and CDR2 SYDVKM. The V and J ends lost 7 bases and 0 bases, in that order; junction bases with no gene match: 5. The CDR3 loop reads CASTTGTGGSGNTIYF. The CDR3 DNA reads as TGTGCCAGCACAACCGGGACAGGGGGCTCTGGAAACACCATATATTTT. Complete variable domain (other parts from reference TRBV28 and TRBJ1-3): DVKVTQSSRYLVKRTGEKVFLECVQDMDHENMFWYRQDPGLGLRLIYFSYDVKMKEKGDIPEGYSVSREKKERFSLILESASTNQTSMYLCASTTGTGGSGNTIYFGEGSWLTVV.

This clone appeared a few times. The genes are TRBV7-2 and TRBJ2-7, with D unresolved. V lost 2 bases and J 0 bases, leaving 5 bases between the germline ends. Germline assignment: CDR1 SGHTA and CDR2 FQGNSA. The CDR3 has 13 amino acids. Written as DNA, the CDR3 is TGTGCCAGCAGCTTACCCAGCTCCTACGAGCAGTACTTC. Protein sequence: CASSLPSSYEQYF.

CDR3 nucleotides: TGTGCCAGCAGTTCACCCAAAGCGGGGGGTAACGAGCAGTACTTC. Translated, it gives CASSSPKAGGNEQYF. The V and J genes are TRBV6-5 and TRBJ2-7, with 9 bases identical to TRBD2. This CDR3 has 15 residues. Germline V gene lookup returns CDR1 MNHEY and CDR2 SVGAGI. J lost 5 bases, V lost 4 bases, and 9 bases had no gene match.

The V and J genes are TRBV27 and TRBJ1-3; 7 bases are a match to TRBD1. Germline CDR1 is MNHEY and CDR2 is SMNVEV (reference sequence). CDR3 length equals 15 residues. V lost 5 bases and J lost 3; bases outside the gene matches: 7. The CDR3: CASSVRGTVGNTIYF. The CDR3 DNA is TGTGCCAGCAGTGTCCGAGGGACAGTTGGAAACACCATATATTTT.

The rearrangement links TRBV5-1 to TRBJ1-5; possible D gene TRBD1, 6 bases. The germline gives CDR1 SGHRS, CDR2 YFSETQ. The CDR3 has 14 residues. Trimming cost V 4 bases and J 3 bases, with 11 bases left between them. CDR3 nucleotides: TGCGCCAGCAGCGAGGGGGTCCCCAATCAGCCCCAGCATTTT. Its protein is CASSEGVPNQPQHF.

V gene TRBV30 combines with J gene TRBJ1-1, with D perhaps TRBD1 (5 bases). This CDR3 has 15 amino acids. Germline-derived CDR1 and CDR2 are GTSNPN and SVGIG (reference sequence). The V gene lost 0 bases and the J gene lost 0 bases, with 11 bases spanning the gap. CDR3 nucleotides: TGTGCCTGGAGTGTTAGGGGCCCCATGAACACTGAAGCTTTCTTT. The encoded protein is CAWSVRGPMNTEAFF.

This clone was detected a few times. V is TRBV10-1 and J is TRBJ1-5, with 11 bases identical to TRBD1. With V trimmed by 6 bases and J by 2 bases, 6 bases remained unmatched. This CDR3 spans 16 amino acids. Per the germline V gene, CDR1 is WNHNN and CDR2 is SYGVQD (reference sequence). CDR3 in amino acids: CASSGEGQGGNQPQHF. CDR3 DNA: TGCGCCAGCAGCGGTGAGGGACAGGGGGGCAATCAGCCCCAGCATTTT.

This chain connects TRBV28 to TRBJ2-2; tentative D call: TRBD1 (6 bases). Germline CDR1 is MDHEN and CDR2 is SYDVKM. CDR3 length: 15 amino acids. V was shortened by 6 bases and J by 1 base, with 12 bases between the two germline ends. CDR3 sequence (DNA): TGTGCCAGCAGCCCGGACAGACGGAACACCGGGGAGCTGTTTTTT. Encoded protein: CASSPDRRNTGELFF.

The chain couples TRBV6-6 to TRBJ2-4; D gene ambiguous. The ends were cut back, 5 bases at V and 9 bases at J, with 23 bases in the middle. Germline V lookup: CDR1 MNHNY, CDR2 SVGAGI (reference sequence). CDR3 length: 16 amino acids. The CDR3 sequence is CASSPSGRSKVGIQYF. The DNA for the CDR3 is TGTGCCAGCAGTCCCTCGGGTCGATCGAAGGTGGGCATTCAGTACTTC.

The chain is built from TRBV5-1 and TRBJ2-7; 9 bases are a match to TRBD1. The germline CDR1 and CDR2 sequences are SGHRS and YFSETQ. V was clipped by 4 bases and J by 2 bases; unmatched bases: 4. The CDR3 extends over 14 amino acids. CDR3 coding DNA: TGCGCCAGCAGCAACGACAGGGGGACCTACGAGCAGTACTTC. It translates to CASSNDRGTYEQYF.

V is TRBV7-2 and J is TRBJ2-7; 11 nucleotides agree with TRBD2. The CDR3 totals 17 residues. With V trimmed by 5 bases and J by 0 bases, 9 bases remained unmatched. Germline V gene data show CDR1 as SGHTA and CDR2 as FQGNSA. The chain's CDR3 is CASSPGTSGYSSYEQYF. CDR3 bases: TGTGCCAGCAGCCCCGGGACTAGCGGATATAGCTCCTACGAGCAGTACTTC.

This clone was observed once. The V call is TRBV7-2, the J call TRBJ2-2; D not resolved. The CDR3 totals 13 residues. CDR1 and CDR2 from the germline V gene are SGHTA and FQGNSA. The V end lost 7 bases, the J end lost 1 base, and 7 bases lay between the germline ends. For the CDR3, the DNA is TGTGCCAGCAAACCAGGGAACACCGGGGAGCTGTTTTTT. This gives the protein CASKPGNTGELFF. Full variable domain (missing parts from reference TRBV7-2 and TRBJ2-2): GAGVSQSPSNKVTEKGKDVELRCDPISGHTALYWYRQSLGQGLEFLIYFQGNSAPDKSGLPSDRFSAERTGGSVSTLTIQRTQQEDSAVYLCASKPGNTGELFFGEGSRLTVL.

V and J are TRBV7-9 and TRBJ2-7, with TRBD1 identical over 8 bases. Germline CDR1 SEHNR, CDR2 FQNEAQ (reference sequence). With 0 bases clipped from V and 5 bases from J, the junction kept 3 bases outside the gene matches. The CDR3 extends over 14 amino acids. CDR3 sequence reads: CASSLAQGADEQYF. The CDR3 DNA follows: TGTGCCAGCAGCTTAGCCCAGGGGGCGGACGAGCAGTACTTC.

The chain is built from TRBV5-1 and TRBJ2-1; TRBD1 agrees at 7 bases. The V gene's germline CDR1 is SGHRS and CDR2 YFSETQ. V was pared by 3 bases and J by 3 bases, with 3 bases of the junction left unmatched. The CDR3 is 14 amino acids. The DNA of the CDR3 is TGCGCCAGCAGCTCCGGACAGGACTACAATGAGCAGTTCTTC. Translating it yields CASSSGQDYNEQFF.

This clone was seen once. V and J are TRBV12-5 and TRBJ2-7, with 7 bases aligning to TRBD1. This CDR3 has 16 residues. Germline CDR1 reads LGHNT; CDR2 reads FRNRAP. V was pared by 2 bases and J by 0 bases, with 7 bases of the junction left unmatched. The CDR3 loop reads CASGLRGQGHSYEQYF. The CDR3 DNA is TGTGCTAGTGGTTTGAGGGGGCAGGGTCACTCCTACGAGCAGTACTTC.

The V call is TRBV18, the J call TRBJ2-2, with D possibly matching TRBD1 (6 bases). CDR1 and CDR2 (germline): KGHSH, LQKENI. Trimming removed 5 bases from V and 3 bases from J, with 7 bases in between. This CDR3 is 13 amino acids long. In DNA form, the CDR3 reads TGTGCCAGCTCAGCAGGGGACACCGGGGAGCTGTTTTTT. The encoded protein is CASSAGDTGELFF.

The table lists this clone with a count of one. This chain joins TRBV11-2 and TRBJ2-7; D might be TRBD1 (6 bases). CDR3 length equals 11 residues. V dropped 6 bases and J dropped 9 bases, with 12 bases sitting between them. The germline V gene encodes CDR1 SGHAT and CDR2 FQNNGV. The CDR3 DNA sequence: TGTGCCAGCAGTGGACAGTTCGGGCAGTACTTC. Translated, it gives CASSGQFGQYF.

The V gene is TRBV5-4, the J gene TRBJ2-7, with a possible D match to TRBD2 (5 bases). Germline lookup yields CDR1 SGHNT and CDR2 YYREEE (reference sequence). The CDR3 sequence is 16 residues long. V was clipped by 4 bases and J by 1 base, with 18 bases between them. The CDR3 protein is CASSTSPSSPSYEQYF. The CDR3, as DNA: TGTGCCAGCAGCACCTCACCGTCTAGCCCTTCCTACGAGCAGTACTTC.

The V gene is TRBV7-6, the J gene TRBJ2-2; 14 bases agree with TRBD2. The CDR3 runs to 17 residues. CDR1 is SGHVS, CDR2 FNYEAQ, per germline. V shed 6 bases and J 3 bases; nucleotides not matched to a gene: 6. The CDR3 nucleotides read TGTGCCAGCAGGCGACTAGCGGGGGGGCCGGACACCGGGGAGCTGTTTTTT. Its translation is CASRRLAGGPDTGELFF. Drawing the rest from reference TRBV7-6 and TRBJ2-2, the complete variable domain is GAGVSQSPRYKVTKRGQDVALRCDPISGHVSLYWYRQALGQGPEFLTYFNYEAQQDKSGLPNDRFSAERPEGSISTLTIQRTEQRDSAMYRCASRRLAGGPDTGELFFGEGSRLTVL.

This clone was seen a few times. The chain couples TRBV4-3 to TRBJ1-3, with 8 bases that match TRBD1. The V gene end was trimmed by 0 bases and the J gene end by 2 bases; junction bases not matched to a gene: 3. Germline V lookup: CDR1 LGHNA, CDR2 YSLEER. The CDR3 extends over 16 amino acids. The CDR3 sequence: CASSQDPTGAGNTIYF. CDR3 coding DNA: TGCGCCAGCAGCCAAGATCCGACAGGGGCTGGAAACACCATATATTTT.